This T cell receptor beta chain was found in a study of blood T cell repertoires in COVID-19. Study background: Researchers got acute and convalescent COVID-19 samples from the United States, Italy and Spain.

Germline V gene sequence: CDR1 LNHNV, CDR2 YYDKDF (reference sequence). V dropped 0 bases and J dropped 5 bases, with 13 bases sitting between them. This CDR3 spans 15 amino acids. TCRdb's copy holds only in-frame clones and misses some; the assay was immunoSEQ multiplex PCR. This table holds approximately 250,000 clones, about 89% found once. The genes are TRBV15 and TRBJ2-5; D is perhaps TRBD1 (6 bases). The sequenced sample consisted of peripheral blood. The TCR sequence derives from a man between 35 and 55 years old with active or convalescent COVID-19. The CDR3 bases are TGTGCCACCAGCAGAGAGATCAGGGGTGGGGAGACCCAGTACTTC. Its protein product is CATSREIRGGETQYF.